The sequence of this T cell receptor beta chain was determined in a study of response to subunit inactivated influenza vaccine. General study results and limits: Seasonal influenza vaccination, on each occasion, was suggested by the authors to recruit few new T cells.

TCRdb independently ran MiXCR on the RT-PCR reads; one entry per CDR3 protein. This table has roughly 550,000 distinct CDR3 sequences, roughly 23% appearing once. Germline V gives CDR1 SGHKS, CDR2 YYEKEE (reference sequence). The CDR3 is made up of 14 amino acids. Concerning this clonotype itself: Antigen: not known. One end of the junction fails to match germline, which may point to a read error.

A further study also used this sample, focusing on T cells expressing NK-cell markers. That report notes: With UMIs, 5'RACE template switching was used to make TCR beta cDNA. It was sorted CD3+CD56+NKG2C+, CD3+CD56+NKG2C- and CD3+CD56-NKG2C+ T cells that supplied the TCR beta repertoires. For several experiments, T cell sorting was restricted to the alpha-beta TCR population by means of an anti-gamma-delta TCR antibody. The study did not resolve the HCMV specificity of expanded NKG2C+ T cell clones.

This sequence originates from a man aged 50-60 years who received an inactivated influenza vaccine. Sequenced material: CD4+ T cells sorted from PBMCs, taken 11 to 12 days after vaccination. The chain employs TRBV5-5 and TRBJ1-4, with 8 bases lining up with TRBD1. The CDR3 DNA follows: TGTGCCAACAGCTTTACAGGGGGGAATGAAAAACTGTTTTTT. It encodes CANSFTGGNEKLFF.